These T cell receptor beta chains were read from a single sample in a study of read filtering for tumor transcriptome and immune sequencing. TCRdb ran MiXCR on the reads and lists one entry per CDR3 protein. This table holds more than 100,000 distinct CDR3 sequences, roughly 13% found once. Material: a population of CD138-negative cells sorted from bone marrow. The source of these receptors is a donor at least 40 years old with multiple myeloma. Each CDR3 is given with its conserved first and last residue. Each record gives: V gene, D gene, clone size, J gene, CDR3 DNA, CDR3 protein. D genes are given only for firm matches. Where a row states a size, it is once, few, many or the class of an expanded clone; other rows omit it.

v_call: TRBV13
d_call: TRBD1
clone_size: many
j_call: TRBJ1-4
cdr3_nt: TGTGCCAGCAGCTCCCGGGACAGTGAAAAACTGTTTTTT
cdr3_aa: CASSSRDSEKLFF

v_call: TRBV20-1
d_call: .
clone_size: many
j_call: TRBJ1-6
cdr3_nt: TGCAGTGCTAGAGACCCGGGTTTAGGATATAATTCACCCCTCCACTTT
cdr3_aa: CSARDPGLGYNSPLHF

v_call: TRBV4-2
d_call: .
clone_size: .
j_call: TRBJ2-3
cdr3_nt: TGTGCCAGCAGCCCCTCGAGCCTGACAGATACGCAGTATTTT
cdr3_aa: CASSPSSLTDTQYF

v_call: TRBV30
d_call: TRBD2
clone_size: many
j_call: TRBJ2-1
cdr3_nt: TGTGCCTGGCGACTAGGAGGGAGGGGCTCCTACAATGAGCAGTTCTTC
cdr3_aa: CAWRLGGRGSYNEQFF

v_call: TRBV29-1
d_call: TRBD1
clone_size: many
j_call: TRBJ2-5
cdr3_nt: TGCAGCGCTCGGGACAGCTTTAGAGAGACCCAGTACTTC
cdr3_aa: CSARDSFRETQYF

v_call: TRBV2
d_call: TRBD1
clone_size: many
j_call: TRBJ2-3
cdr3_nt: TGTGCCAGCAGCTCGCCGAGTTCCCGGGGACAGACGCAGTATTTT
cdr3_aa: CASSSPSSRGQTQYF

v_call: TRBV10-3
d_call: TRBD1
clone_size: many
j_call: TRBJ2-7
cdr3_nt: TGTGCCGCCGGAGGGACAGGGGAAGACGAGCAGTACTTC
cdr3_aa: CAAGGTGEDEQYF

v_call: TRBV15
d_call: .
clone_size: .
j_call: TRBJ1-1
cdr3_nt: TGTGCCACCAGCAGATTGAGCACTGAAGCTTTCTTT
cdr3_aa: CATSRLSTEAFF

v_call: TRBV9
d_call: .
clone_size: many
j_call: TRBJ1-1
cdr3_nt: TGTGCCAGCAGCGTAGAAGAAAACAGCATGACTTTCTTT
cdr3_aa: CASSVEENSMTFF

v_call: TRBV7-2
d_call: TRBD2
clone_size: few
j_call: TRBJ2-1
cdr3_nt: TGTGCCAGCAGCTTTAGCGGGATGAGGATTGCTGAGCAGTTCTTC
cdr3_aa: CASSFSGMRIAEQFF

v_call: TRBV30
d_call: .
clone_size: many
j_call: TRBJ2-7
cdr3_nt: TGTGCCTGGAGTAGGCAGGGGGGTAGGGAGCAGTACTTC
cdr3_aa: CAWSRQGGREQYF

v_call: TRBV6-2/TRBV6-3
d_call: .
clone_size: many
j_call: TRBJ2-7
cdr3_nt: TGTGCCAGCAGCCGGATGAACGAGCAGTACTTC
cdr3_aa: CASSRMNEQYF

v_call: TRBV3-1
d_call: TRBD2
clone_size: many
j_call: TRBJ2-7
cdr3_nt: TGTGCCAGCAGCTCCCGACTAGCGGGAGGGTACGAGCAGTACTTC
cdr3_aa: CASSSRLAGGYEQYF

v_call: TRBV12-5
d_call: TRBD1
clone_size: .
j_call: TRBJ2-2
cdr3_nt: TGTGCTAGTGGTTTTCCCCAGGGGGCGAACACCGGGGAGCTGTTTTTT
cdr3_aa: CASGFPQGANTGELFF

v_call: TRBV20-1
d_call: TRBD2
clone_size: many
j_call: TRBJ2-1
cdr3_nt: TGCAGTGCTAGCGGCGCCGGGACTAGCGGGAGCGTTGAGCAGTTCTTC
cdr3_aa: CSASGAGTSGSVEQFF

v_call: TRBV7-3
d_call: .
clone_size: many
j_call: TRBJ2-3
cdr3_nt: TGTGCCAGCAGCCAGGACAGCCGTTTCGGGGATACGCAGTATTTT
cdr3_aa: CASSQDSRFGDTQYF

v_call: TRBV7-6
d_call: TRBD2
clone_size: few
j_call: TRBJ2-5
cdr3_nt: TGTGCCAGCAGCTTGGTAATGGGAGGGGAGACCCAGTACTTC
cdr3_aa: CASSLVMGGETQYF

v_call: TRBV7-9
d_call: TRBD1
clone_size: many
j_call: TRBJ2-6
cdr3_nt: TGTGCCAGCAGCGGCAGAACAGGGGGAGAGGACTCTGGGGCCAACGTCCTGACTTTC
cdr3_aa: CASSGRTGGEDSGANVLTF

v_call: TRBV11-2
d_call: .
clone_size: many
j_call: TRBJ2-7
cdr3_nt: TGTGCCAGCAGCTCGTCTACAGGGAACTCCTACGAGCAGTACTTC
cdr3_aa: CASSSSTGNSYEQYF

v_call: TRBV18
d_call: .
clone_size: many
j_call: TRBJ2-1
cdr3_nt: TGTGCCAGCTCACCGTATTCAAACGGGGATGAGCAGTTCTTC
cdr3_aa: CASSPYSNGDEQFF

v_call: TRBV11-2
d_call: TRBD1
clone_size: many
j_call: TRBJ2-1
cdr3_nt: TGTGCCAGCAGCTTCGCCGGGACAGGGAGCGATGAGCAGTTCTTC
cdr3_aa: CASSFAGTGSDEQFF

v_call: TRBV24-1
d_call: .
clone_size: many
j_call: TRBJ2-2
cdr3_nt: TGTGCCACCAGTGATTGGCAGTTGAACACCGGGGAGCTGTTTTTT
cdr3_aa: CATSDWQLNTGELFF

v_call: TRBV29-1
d_call: .
clone_size: many
j_call: TRBJ2-5
cdr3_nt: TGCAGCGGAGTAGAAGAGACCCAGTACTTC
cdr3_aa: CSGVEETQYF